The clone carrying this T cell receptor (beta chain) showed up many times. What it binds is not known. TCRdb reprocessed the 5' RACE reads with MiXCR, giving one entry per CDR3 protein. The data show approximately 110,000 distinct CDR3 sequences, roughly 10% seen once. The CDR3 loop spans 17 amino acids. Trimming shortened V by 1 base and J by 1 base, and 11 bases separated the two germline ends. The germline V gene encodes CDR1 LNHNV and CDR2 YYDKDF (reference sequence). Time point: blood at routine non-recurrence follow-up after resection. Tumor, nontumor lung or frozen PBMC supplied whole RNA that was sequenced unsorted. This sample was included in a study of spatial heterogeneity in lung cancer. As for the study in general: The authors sequenced available follow-up PBMC samples, taken a median of about 23 months after resection. Consistently, beta-chain sequences turned up in larger numbers than alpha-chain sequences did. Study observations and caveats: TCRs found ubiquitously expanded in tumor appeared in blood more at resection than at follow-up.

The material was PBMCs, obtained at follow-up. V is TRBV15 and J is TRBJ2-6; perhaps TRBD1 as D (5 bases). The origin of this receptor is a female donor with early-stage non-small cell lung cancer. The CDR3 here is CATSRVTGSSGANVLTF. The CDR3 DNA reads TGTGCCACCAGCAGAGTCACAGGATCGTCTGGGGCCAACGTCCTGACTTTC. Full variable domain (outside the CDR3, taken from reference TRBV15 and TRBJ2-6): DAMVIQNPRYQVTQFGKPVTLSCSQTLNHNVMYWYQQKSSQAPKLLFHYYDKDFNNEADTPDNFQSRRPNTSFCFLDIRSPGLGDTAMYLCATSRVTGSSGANVLTFGAGSRLTVL.